Listed here is a single T cell receptor beta chain. What it recognizes is unknown. Replicate PCRs for sorted subsets used roughly 200 ng DNA; this equaled tens of thousands of T cell genomes. Sequenced by immunoSEQ multiplex PCR; TCRdb stores in-frame clones only, minus some. The sample includes around 1.1 million clones, around three quarters seen only once; the top ten take 0.89%. This entry belongs to a study of shared clonotypes between healthy human individuals. Points from the study as a whole: Clonotypes shared by all four sorted-subset donors had higher generation probabilities than non-shared clonotypes. Clonotype sharing among the donors was expected to vary with sequencing depth.

In germline, CDR1 is SGHDT, CDR2 YYEEEE. The CDR3 extends over 13 amino acids. The V end lost 2 bases, the J end lost 5 bases, and 7 bases lay between the germline ends. The rearrangement uses TRBV5-6 and TRBJ2-2; no clear D gene. This clonotype originated in a man in his late teens or twenties in good health. Some clones in this sample may be carry-over from other donors' samples. Sequenced: memory CD4+ T cells from PBMCs. Documented subset: CD45RA-negative fraction. In DNA, the CDR3 is TGTGCCAGCAGCTTATACAGAACCGGGGAGCTGTTTTTT. This codes for CASSLYRTGELFF. The whole variable domain, filled in from reference TRBV5-6 and TRBJ2-2, reads DAGVTQSPTHLIKTRGQQVTLRCSPKSGHDTVSWYQQALGQGPQFIFQYYEEEERQRGNFPDRFSGHQFPNYSSELNVNALLLGDSALYLCASSLYRTGELFFGEGSRLTVL.